The following is a T cell receptor beta chain sequence with its context. This entry belongs to a study of blood T cell repertoires in COVID-19. Across the whole study: Collection of acute and convalescent COVID-19 samples took place in the United States, Italy and Spain. T cells, B-cell-depleted T cells, or PBMCs provided the cDNA or gDNA that served as material.

The length of the CDR3 is 16 residues. CDR1 SEHNR and CDR2 FQNEAQ come from the germline V gene (reference sequence). The V end was cut by 5 bases, the J end by 5 bases, with 19 bases between. Produced via immunoSEQ multiplex PCR; TCRdb's table is partial and in-frame only. The sample consists of around 400,000 clones, around 87% of them appearing once. The Seattle patients, enrolled during active infection, were followed longitudinally. This TCR came from a young woman with COVID-19, enrolled during active disease. The specimen sequenced was peripheral blood. The chain employs TRBV7-9 and TRBJ2-1; D may be TRBD1 (7 bases). In DNA, the CDR3 is TGTGCCAGCAGCGTCCTGCGGGGCAGGGGGGACAATGAGCAGTTCTTC. Protein: CASSVLRGRGDNEQFF.